This T cell receptor (beta chain) was recorded in a study of patients and donors after allogeneic stem cell transplantation. Trimming removed 3 bases at V and 1 base at J, with 12 bases between. This CDR3 comprises 15 residues. TCRdb reanalysed the RT-PCR reads using MiXCR and keeps one entry per CDR3 protein. The sample contains some 150,000 distinct CDR3 sequences, 30% to 45% of which appear only once. This clonotype was recorded at least ten times. This TCR came from a human donor who was either an allogeneic HSCT recipient or a stem cell or donor lymphocyte infusion donor (not recorded which). It is not recorded whose cells these are; they may come from a transplant donor. This chain uses TRBV12-3 or TRBV12-4 with TRBJ1-1; D unresolved. Specimen: blood, either unsorted or a sorted T cell fraction (not recorded which). CDR3 region: CASSLLRETNTEAFF. CDR3 DNA sequence: TGTGCCAGCAGTTTGTTGAGAGAAACGAACACTGAAGCTTTCTTT.